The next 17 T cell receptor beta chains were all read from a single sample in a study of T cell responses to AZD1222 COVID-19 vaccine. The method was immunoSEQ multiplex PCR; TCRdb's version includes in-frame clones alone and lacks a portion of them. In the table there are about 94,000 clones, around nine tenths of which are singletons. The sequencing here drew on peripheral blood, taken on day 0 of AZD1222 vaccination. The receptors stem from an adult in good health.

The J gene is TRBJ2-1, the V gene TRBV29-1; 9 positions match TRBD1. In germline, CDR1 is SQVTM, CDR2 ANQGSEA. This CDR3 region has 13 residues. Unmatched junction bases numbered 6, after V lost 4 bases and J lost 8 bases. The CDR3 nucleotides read TGCAGCGTTGTGACAGGGGGAGGATATGAGCAGTTCTTC. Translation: CSVVTGGGYEQFF.

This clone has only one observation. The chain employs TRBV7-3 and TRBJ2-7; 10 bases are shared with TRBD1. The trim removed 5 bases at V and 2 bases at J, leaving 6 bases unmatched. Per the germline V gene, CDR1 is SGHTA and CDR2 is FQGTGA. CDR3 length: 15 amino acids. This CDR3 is CASSPQGTGAYEQYF. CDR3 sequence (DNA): TGTGCCAGCAGCCCTCAAGGGACAGGGGCCTACGAGCAGTACTTC.

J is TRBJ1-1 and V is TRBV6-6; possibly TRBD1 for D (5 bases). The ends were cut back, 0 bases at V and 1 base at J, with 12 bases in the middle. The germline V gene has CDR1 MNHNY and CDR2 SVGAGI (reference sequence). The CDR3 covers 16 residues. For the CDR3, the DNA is TGTGCCAGCAGTTACTCGAGTGGGGGGGGGAACACTGAAGCTTTCTTT. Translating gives CASSYSSGGGNTEAFF.

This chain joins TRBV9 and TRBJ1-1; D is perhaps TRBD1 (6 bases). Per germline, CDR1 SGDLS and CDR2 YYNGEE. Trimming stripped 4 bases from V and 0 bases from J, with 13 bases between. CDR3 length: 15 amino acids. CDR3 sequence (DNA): TGTGCCAGCAGCCCGAGGGGGGCAGTGAACACTGAAGCTTTCTTT. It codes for CASSPRGAVNTEAFF.

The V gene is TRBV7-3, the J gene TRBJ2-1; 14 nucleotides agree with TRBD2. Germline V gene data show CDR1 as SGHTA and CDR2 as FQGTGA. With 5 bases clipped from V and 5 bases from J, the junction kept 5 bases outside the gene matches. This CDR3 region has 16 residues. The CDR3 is CASSTGLAGGHNEQFF. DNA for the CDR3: TGTGCCAGCAGCACAGGACTAGCGGGGGGTCACAATGAGCAGTTCTTC.

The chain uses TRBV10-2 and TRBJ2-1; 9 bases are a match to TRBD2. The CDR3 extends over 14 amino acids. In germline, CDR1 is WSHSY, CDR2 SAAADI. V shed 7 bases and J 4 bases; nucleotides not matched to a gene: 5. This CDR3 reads CASNLAGQYNEQFF. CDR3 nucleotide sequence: TGCGCCAGCAACCTAGCGGGACAATACAATGAGCAGTTCTTC.

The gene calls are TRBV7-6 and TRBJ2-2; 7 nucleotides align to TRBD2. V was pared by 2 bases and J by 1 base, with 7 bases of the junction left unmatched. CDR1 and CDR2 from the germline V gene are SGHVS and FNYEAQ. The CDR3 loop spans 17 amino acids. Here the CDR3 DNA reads TGTGCCAGCAGCTTATCCCGGGACTACGTGAACACCGGGGAGCTGTTTTTT. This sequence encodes CASSLSRDYVNTGELFF. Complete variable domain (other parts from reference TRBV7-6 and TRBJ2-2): GAGVSQSPRYKVTKRGQDVALRCDPISGHVSLYWYRQALGQGPEFLTYFNYEAQQDKSGLPNDRFSAERPEGSISTLTIQRTEQRDSAMYRCASSLSRDYVNTGELFFGEGSRLTVL.

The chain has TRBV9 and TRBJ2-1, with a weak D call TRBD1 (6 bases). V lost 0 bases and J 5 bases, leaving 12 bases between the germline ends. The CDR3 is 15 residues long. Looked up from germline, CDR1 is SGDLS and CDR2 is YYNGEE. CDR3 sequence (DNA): TGTGCCAGCAGCGTAGGGACAGCGGCTAACAATGAGCAGTTCTTC. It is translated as CASSVGTAANNEQFF. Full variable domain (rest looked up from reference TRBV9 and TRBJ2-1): DSGVTQTPKHLITATGQRVTLRCSPRSGDLSVYWYQQSLDQGLQFLIQYYNGEERAKGNILERFSAQQFPDLHSELNLSSLELGDSALYFCASSVGTAANNEQFFGPGTRLTVL.

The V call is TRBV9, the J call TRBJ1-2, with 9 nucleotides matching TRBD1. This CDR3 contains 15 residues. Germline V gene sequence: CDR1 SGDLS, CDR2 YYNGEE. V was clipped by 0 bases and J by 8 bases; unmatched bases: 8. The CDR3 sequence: CASSVVLTGGEGYTF. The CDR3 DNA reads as TGTGCCAGCAGCGTAGTTCTCACAGGGGGCGAAGGCTACACCTTC.

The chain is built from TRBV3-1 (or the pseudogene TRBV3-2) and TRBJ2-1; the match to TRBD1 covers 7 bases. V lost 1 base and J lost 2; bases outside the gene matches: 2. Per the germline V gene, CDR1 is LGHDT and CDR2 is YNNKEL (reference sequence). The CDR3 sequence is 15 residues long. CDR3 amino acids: CASSQATGTYNEQFF. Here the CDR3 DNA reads TGTGCCAGCAGCCAAGCGACAGGGACCTACAATGAGCAGTTCTTC.

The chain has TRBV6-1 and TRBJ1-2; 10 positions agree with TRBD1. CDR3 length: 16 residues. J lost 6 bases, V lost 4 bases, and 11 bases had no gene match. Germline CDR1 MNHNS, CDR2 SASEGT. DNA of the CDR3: TGTGCCAGCAGTGCCCAAGTGGGGACAGGGGCGAATGGCTACACCTTC. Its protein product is CASSAQVGTGANGYTF.

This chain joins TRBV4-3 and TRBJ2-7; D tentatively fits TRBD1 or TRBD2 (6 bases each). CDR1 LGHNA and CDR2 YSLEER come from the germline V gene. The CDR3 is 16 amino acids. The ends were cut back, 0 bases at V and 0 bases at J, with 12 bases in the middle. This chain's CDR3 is CASSQDLTGASYEQYF. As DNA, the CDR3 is TGCGCCAGCAGCCAAGACCTAACGGGGGCCTCCTACGAGCAGTACTTC.

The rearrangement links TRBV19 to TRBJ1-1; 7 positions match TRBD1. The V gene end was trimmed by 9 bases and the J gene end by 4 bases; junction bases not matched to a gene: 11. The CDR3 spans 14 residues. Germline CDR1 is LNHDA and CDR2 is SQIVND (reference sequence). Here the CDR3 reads CASGEGARITEAFF. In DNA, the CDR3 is TGTGCCAGCGGCGAGGGGGCGAGAATCACTGAAGCTTTCTTT.

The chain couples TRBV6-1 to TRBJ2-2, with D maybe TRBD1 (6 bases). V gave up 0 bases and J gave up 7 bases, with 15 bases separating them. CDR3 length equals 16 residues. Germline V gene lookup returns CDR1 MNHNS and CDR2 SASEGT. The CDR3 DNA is TGTGCCAGCAGTGAAGCGAAGGCAGGGGAGATCGGGGAGCTGTTTTTT. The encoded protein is CASSEAKAGEIGELFF.

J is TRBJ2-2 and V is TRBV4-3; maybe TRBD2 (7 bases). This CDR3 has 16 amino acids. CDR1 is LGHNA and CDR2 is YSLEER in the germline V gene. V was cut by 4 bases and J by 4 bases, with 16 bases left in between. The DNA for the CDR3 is TGCGCCAGCAGCCCGGCGGGGGCAGGGAGCACCGGGGAGCTGTTTTTT. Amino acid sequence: CASSPAGAGSTGELFF.

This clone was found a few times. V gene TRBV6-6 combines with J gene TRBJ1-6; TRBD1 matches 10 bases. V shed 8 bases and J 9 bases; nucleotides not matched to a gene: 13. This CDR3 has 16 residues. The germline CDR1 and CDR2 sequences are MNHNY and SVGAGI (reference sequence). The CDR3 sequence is CASVNRDRGHGSPLHF. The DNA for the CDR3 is TGTGCCAGCGTCAATAGGGACAGGGGTCATGGTTCACCCCTCCACTTT.

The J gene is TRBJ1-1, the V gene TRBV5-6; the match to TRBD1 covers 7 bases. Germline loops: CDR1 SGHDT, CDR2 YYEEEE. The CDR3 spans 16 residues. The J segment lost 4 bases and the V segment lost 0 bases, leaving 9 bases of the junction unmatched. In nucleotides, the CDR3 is TGTGCCAGCAGCTTGGGGGCCAGGGGGGTAAGCACTGAAGCTTTCTTT. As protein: CASSLGARGVSTEAFF.